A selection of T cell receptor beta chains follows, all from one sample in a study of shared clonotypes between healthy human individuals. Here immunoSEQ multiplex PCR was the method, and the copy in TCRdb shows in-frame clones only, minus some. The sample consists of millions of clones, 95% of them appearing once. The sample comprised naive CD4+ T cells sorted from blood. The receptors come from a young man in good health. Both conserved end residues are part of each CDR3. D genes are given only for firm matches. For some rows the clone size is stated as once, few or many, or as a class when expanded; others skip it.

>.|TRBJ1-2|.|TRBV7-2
CASSSYNRANYGYTF
TGTGCCAGCAGCTCCTACAACAGGGCCAACTATGGCTACACCTTC
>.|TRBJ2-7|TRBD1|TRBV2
CASSRQGYEQYF
TGTGCCAGCAGTCGACAGGGGTACGAGCAGTACTTC
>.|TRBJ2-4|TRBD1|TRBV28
CASSPGTGMNIQYF
TGTGCCAGCAGCCCAGGGACAGGGATGAACATTCAGTACTTC
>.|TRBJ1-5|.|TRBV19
CASRTVGNSNQPQHF
TGTGCCAGTAGGACGGTCGGCAATAGCAATCAGCCCCAGCATTTT
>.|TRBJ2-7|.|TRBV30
CAGQRAYEQYF
TGTGCCGGGCAGAGGGCCTACGAGCAGTACTTC
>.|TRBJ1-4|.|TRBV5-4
CASSFAGATNEKLFF
TGTGCCAGCAGCTTCGCGGGCGCAACTAATGAAAAACTGTTTTTT
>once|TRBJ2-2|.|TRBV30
CAIEEGGRRFGELFF
TGTGCCATAGAGGAAGGGGGGCGCCGGTTCGGGGAGCTGTTTTTT
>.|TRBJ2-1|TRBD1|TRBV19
CASSSDRERHRNEQFF
TGTGCCAGTAGCAGCGACAGGGAGAGACACAGGAATGAGCAGTTCTTC
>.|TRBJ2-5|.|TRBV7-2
CASSLELQETQYF
TGTGCCAGCAGCTTAGAGCTCCAAGAGACCCAGTACTTC
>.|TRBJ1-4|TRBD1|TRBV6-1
CASSARQGSTNEKLFF
TGTGCCAGCAGTGCGCGACAGGGAAGCACTAATGAAAAACTGTTTTTT
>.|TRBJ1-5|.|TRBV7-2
CASSSDSLGQPQHF
TGTGCCAGCAGTTCGGACAGCCTGGGCCAGCCCCAGCATTTT
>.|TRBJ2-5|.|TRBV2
CASSSAGTYLQETQYF
TGTGCCAGCAGTTCTGCCGGGACATATTTACAAGAGACCCAGTACTTC
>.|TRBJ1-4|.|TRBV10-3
CAISGLGEKLFF
TGTGCCATCAGCGGGTTAGGGGAAAAACTGTTTTTT
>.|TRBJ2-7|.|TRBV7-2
CASSFAGREQYF
TGTGCCAGCAGCTTTGCAGGACGCGAGCAGTACTTC
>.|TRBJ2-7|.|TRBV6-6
CASWSVSSYEQYF
TGTGCCAGCTGGTCGGTGAGCTCCTACGAGCAGTACTTC
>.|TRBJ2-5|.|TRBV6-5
CASSYSGSLWTQYF
TGTGCCAGCAGTTACAGTGGCAGTCTTTGGACCCAGTACTTC
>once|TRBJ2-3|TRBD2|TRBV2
CASGGTSGGYDTQYF
TGTGCCAGCGGTGGGACTAGCGGGGGGTACGATACGCAGTATTTT
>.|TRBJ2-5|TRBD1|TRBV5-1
CATGDSPGETQYF
TGCGCCACCGGGGACAGCCCTGGGGAGACCCAGTACTTC
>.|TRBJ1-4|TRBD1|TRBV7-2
CASSLGGTGWLEKLFF
TGTGCCAGCAGCTTAGGAGGGACAGGGTGGCTTGAAAAACTGTTTTTT
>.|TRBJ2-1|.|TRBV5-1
CASSLASAGGSGYNEQFF
TGCGCCAGCAGCTTGGCCTCGGCCGGGGGTAGCGGCTACAATGAGCAGTTCTTC
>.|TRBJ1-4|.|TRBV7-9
CASGGLTNEKLFF
TGTGCCAGCGGTGGGCTAACTAATGAAAAACTGTTTTTT
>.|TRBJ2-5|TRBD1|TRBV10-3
CASLQGAGETQYF
TGTGCCTCCTTACAGGGGGCGGGGGAGACCCAGTACTTC
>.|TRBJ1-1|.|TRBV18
CASSHSMDTEAFF
TGTGCCAGCTCCCATTCGATGGACACTGAAGCTTTCTTT
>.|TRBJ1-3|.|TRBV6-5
CASTRVYGAGNTIYF
TGTGCCAGCACTCGAGTGTATGGAGCTGGAAACACCATATATTTT
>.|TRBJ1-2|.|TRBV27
CASSLNRGPWGGYTF
TGTGCCAGCAGTCTCAACCGGGGCCCGTGGGGCGGCTACACCTTC
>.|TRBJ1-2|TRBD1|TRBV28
CASSLQGPDGYTF
TGTGCCAGTAGTTTACAGGGGCCTGATGGCTACACCTTC
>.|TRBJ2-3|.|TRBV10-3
CAISRTSGPTDTQYF
TGTGCCATCAGTCGAACCAGCGGACCGACAGATACGCAGTATTTT
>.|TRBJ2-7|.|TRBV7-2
CASSSPRGGTYEQYF
TGTGCCAGCAGCTCACCGCGGGGAGGAACTTACGAGCAGTACTTC
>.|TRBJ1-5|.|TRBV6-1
CASSEHRAPGQPQHF
TGTGCCAGCAGTGAACACAGGGCACCAGGTCAGCCCCAGCATTTT
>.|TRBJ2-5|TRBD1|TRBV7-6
CASSLRSGTGLEGETQYF
TGTGCCAGCAGCCTCAGGAGTGGGACAGGGTTAGAAGGAGAGACCCAGTACTTC
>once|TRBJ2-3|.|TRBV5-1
CASSLGSQGGTQYF
TGCGCCAGCAGCTTGGGGTCGCAGGGCGGCACGCAGTATTTT
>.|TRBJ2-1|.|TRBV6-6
CASGRGPYNEQFF
TGTGCCAGCGGGCGGGGCCCATACAATGAGCAGTTCTTC
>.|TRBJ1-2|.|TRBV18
CASSQTLTATGGYTF
TGTGCCAGCTCCCAGACATTGACAGCGACCGGTGGCTACACCTTC
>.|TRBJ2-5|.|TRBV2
CASSGRTRAETQYF
TGTGCCAGCAGCGGACGTACTAGGGCGGAGACCCAGTACTTC
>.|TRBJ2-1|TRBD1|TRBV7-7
CASSSTGSWDEQFF
TGTGCTAGCAGCTCGACAGGGTCATGGGATGAGCAGTTCTTC
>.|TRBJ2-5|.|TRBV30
CAWRSQETQYF
TGTGCCTGGAGATCGCAAGAGACCCAGTACTTC
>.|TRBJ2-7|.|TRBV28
CASSFPAEQAEQYF
TGTGCCAGCAGTTTCCCGGCTGAACAGGCCGAGCAGTACTTC
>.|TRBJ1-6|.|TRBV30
CAWSVGGYFSYNSPLHF
TGTGCCTGGAGTGTTGGGGGGTATTTTTCCTATAATTCACCCCTCCACTTT
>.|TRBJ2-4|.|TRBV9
CASSPRTAQYF
TGTGCCAGCAGCCCACGGACTGCGCAGTACTTC
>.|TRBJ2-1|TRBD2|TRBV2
CASSVITGTTNEQFF
TGTGCCAGCAGCGTGATTACCGGGACTACTAATGAGCAGTTCTTC
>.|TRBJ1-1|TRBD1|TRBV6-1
CASSEARGQGGEAFF
TGTGCCAGCAGTGAAGCGAGAGGGCAGGGGGGAGAAGCTTTCTTT
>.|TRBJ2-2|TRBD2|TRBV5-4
CASSPRTSGGNGELFF
TGTGCCAGCAGCCCCCGGACTAGCGGGGGTAACGGGGAGCTGTTTTTT